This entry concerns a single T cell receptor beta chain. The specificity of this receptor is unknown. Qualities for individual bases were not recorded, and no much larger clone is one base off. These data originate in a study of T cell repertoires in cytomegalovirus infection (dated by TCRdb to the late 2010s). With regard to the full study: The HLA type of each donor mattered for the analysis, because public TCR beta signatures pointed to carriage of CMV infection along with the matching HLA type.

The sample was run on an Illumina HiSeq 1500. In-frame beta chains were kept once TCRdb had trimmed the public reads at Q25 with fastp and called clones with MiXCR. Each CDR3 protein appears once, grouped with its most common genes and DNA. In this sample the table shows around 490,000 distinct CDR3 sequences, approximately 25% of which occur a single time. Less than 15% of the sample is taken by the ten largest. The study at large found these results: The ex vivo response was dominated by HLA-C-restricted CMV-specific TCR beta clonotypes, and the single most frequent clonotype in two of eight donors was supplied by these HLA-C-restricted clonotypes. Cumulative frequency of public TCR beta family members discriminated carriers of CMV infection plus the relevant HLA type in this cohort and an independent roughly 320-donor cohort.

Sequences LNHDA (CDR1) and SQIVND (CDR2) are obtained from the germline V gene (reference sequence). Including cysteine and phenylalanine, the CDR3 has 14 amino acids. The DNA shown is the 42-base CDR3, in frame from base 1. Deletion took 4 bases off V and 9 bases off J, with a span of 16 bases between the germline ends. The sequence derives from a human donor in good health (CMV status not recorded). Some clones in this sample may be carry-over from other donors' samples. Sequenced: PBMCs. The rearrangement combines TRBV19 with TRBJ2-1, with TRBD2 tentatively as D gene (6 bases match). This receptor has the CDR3 CASSTGTASLEQFF. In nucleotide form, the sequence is TGTGCCAGTAGTACGGGGACTGCTTCCCTTGAGCAGTTCTTC.